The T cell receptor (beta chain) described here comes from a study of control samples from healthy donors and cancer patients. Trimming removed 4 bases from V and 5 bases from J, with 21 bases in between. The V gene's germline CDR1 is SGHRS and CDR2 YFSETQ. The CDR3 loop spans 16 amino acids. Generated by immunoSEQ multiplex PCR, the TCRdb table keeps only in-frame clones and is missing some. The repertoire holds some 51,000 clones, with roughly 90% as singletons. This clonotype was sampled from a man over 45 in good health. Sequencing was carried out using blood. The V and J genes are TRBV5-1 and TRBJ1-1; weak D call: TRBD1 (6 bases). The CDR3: CASSLGGRETRTEAFF. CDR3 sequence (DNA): TGCGCCAGCAGCCTCGGGGGGCGGGAAACGAGGACTGAAGCTTTCTTT.